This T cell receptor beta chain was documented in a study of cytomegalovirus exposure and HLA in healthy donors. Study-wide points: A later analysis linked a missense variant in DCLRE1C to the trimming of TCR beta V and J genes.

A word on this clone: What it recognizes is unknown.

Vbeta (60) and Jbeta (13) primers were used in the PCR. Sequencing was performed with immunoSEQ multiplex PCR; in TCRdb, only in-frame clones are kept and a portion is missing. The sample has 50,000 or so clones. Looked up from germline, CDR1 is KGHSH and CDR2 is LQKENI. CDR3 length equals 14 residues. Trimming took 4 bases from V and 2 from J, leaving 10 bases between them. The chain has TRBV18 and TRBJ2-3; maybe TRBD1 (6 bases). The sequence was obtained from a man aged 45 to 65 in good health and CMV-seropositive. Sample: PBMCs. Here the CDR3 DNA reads TGTGCCAGCTCACAGGACAGTCCCACAGATACGCAGTATTTT. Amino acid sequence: CASSQDSPTDTQYF.